The 22 T cell receptor beta chains below all came from one sample that was sequenced in a study of shared clonotypes between healthy human individuals. As defined, naive CD8 cells were CD45RO-negative and positively selected for CCR7, with terminally differentiated effector memory CD45RA+ cells excluded. The assay was immunoSEQ multiplex PCR, and TCRdb's table has in-frame clones only and misses some. The sample records approximately 720,000 clones, about 90% being singletons. Material: naive CD8+ T cells sorted from blood. The source of these receptors is a man under 40 in good health.

The table lists this clone with a count of one. Distinct nucleotide sequences in the sample also encode this CDR3. This chain uses TRBV11-2 with TRBJ2-3; 8 bases agree with TRBD2. This CDR3 has 16 residues. Unmatched junction bases numbered 3, after V lost 1 base and J lost 0 bases. CDR1 is SGHAT and CDR2 is FQNNGV in the germline V gene. This chain's CDR3 is CASSLGGRPSTDTQYF. Written as DNA, the CDR3 is TGTGCCAGCAGCTTAGGCGGGAGGCCTAGCACAGATACGCAGTATTTT.

In DNA form, the CDR3 reads TGTGCCAGCAGCGTAGCCTTGGGAGACTCTGGGGCCAACGTCCTGACTTTC. Its translation is CASSVALGDSGANVLTF. The chain links TRBV9 to TRBJ2-6; D may be TRBD2 (5 bases). This CDR3 comprises 17 residues. The V and J ends lost 0 bases and 0 bases respectively, with 10 bases between them. Germline assignment: CDR1 SGDLS and CDR2 YYNGEE.

The rearrangement links TRBV15 to TRBJ2-3; 8 bases fit TRBD2. CDR1 and CDR2 from the germline V gene are LNHNV and YYDKDF (reference sequence). Trimming at V came to 2 bases and at J to 4 bases, leaving 5 bases not matched to a gene. The CDR3 extends over 15 amino acids. CDR3 residues: CATSRKAGESDTQYF. The CDR3 DNA sequence: TGTGCCACCAGCAGAAAAGCGGGAGAATCAGATACGCAGTATTTT.

The chain combines TRBV4-3 with TRBJ2-1; 11 bases are a match to TRBD2. The CDR3 is 14 amino acids. Unmatched junction bases numbered 7, after V lost 6 bases and J lost 9 bases. CDR1 is LGHNA, CDR2 YSLEER, per germline. The CDR3 nucleotides read TGCGCCAGCAGTTATAGCGGGAGGGCGGCTGAGCAGTTCTTC. Protein: CASSYSGRAAEQFF.

A few counts support this clone. The gene calls are TRBV6-4 and TRBJ2-1, with D uncertain. Germline CDR1 is MRHNA and CDR2 is SNTAGT. This CDR3 comprises 14 residues. V was trimmed by 0 bases and J by 7 bases, leaving 10 bases between them. The CDR3: CASSDSTTVNEQFF. CDR3 coding DNA: TGTGCCAGCAGTGACTCGACGACGGTTAATGAGCAGTTCTTC.

This rearrangement joins TRBV5-8 to TRBJ1-5; the D is unclear. Trimming cost V 2 bases and J 5 bases, with 14 bases left between them. The CDR3 runs to 15 residues. Per the germline V gene, CDR1 is SGHTS and CDR2 is YDEGEE. In DNA form, the CDR3 reads TGTGCCAGCAGCTTTGTTGGTTCCACCGATCAGCCCCAGCATTTT. This codes for CASSFVGSTDQPQHF. Filled out from reference TRBV5-8 and TRBJ1-5, the complete variable domain reads EAGVTQSPTHLIKTRGQQATLRCSPISGHTSVYWYQQALGLGLQFLLWYDEGEERNRGNFPPRFSGRQFPNYSSELNVNALELEDSALYLCASSFVGSTDQPQHFGDGTRLSIL.

The chain carries TRBV29-1 and TRBJ2-7; 11 bases match TRBD2. With 7 bases clipped from V and 11 bases from J, the junction kept 13 bases outside the gene matches. The CDR3 is made up of 13 amino acids. Germline V gene lookup returns CDR1 SQVTM and CDR2 ANQGSEA. The CDR3 sequence is CSALWASGRTEYF. The CDR3, as DNA: TGCAGCGCGCTTTGGGCTAGCGGGAGGACCGAGTACTTC.

V is TRBV30 and J is TRBJ2-3; 7 nucleotides line up with TRBD2. The CDR3 length is 15 residues. From germline, CDR1 is GTSNPN and CDR2 SVGIG (reference sequence). With 5 bases clipped from V and 6 bases from J, the junction kept 14 bases outside the gene matches. CDR3 nucleotide sequence: TGTGCCTGGTGTGCGGGGGTGGGCCCCGAGGATACGCAGTATTTT. Encoded protein: CAWCAGVGPEDTQYF.

The chain is built from TRBV11-2 and TRBJ2-1, with D possibly TRBD2 on 7 matching bases. The length of the CDR3 is 14 residues. In germline, CDR1 is SGHAT, CDR2 FQNNGV. The V and J ends lost 6 bases and 1 base respectively, with 10 bases between them. CDR3 sequence reads: CASRGGASYNEQFF. The CDR3 nucleotides are TGTGCCAGCAGAGGGGGGGCATCCTACAATGAGCAGTTCTTC.

J is TRBJ2-5 and V is TRBV5-1, with unresolved D. Germline assignment: CDR1 SGHRS and CDR2 YFSETQ. The CDR3 extends over 15 amino acids. Between the trimmed V and J ends, which lost 0 bases and 2 bases, there was a span of 11 bases. Here the CDR3 DNA reads TGCGCCAGCAGCTTGGAAGGGCGCAAACAAGAGACCCAGTACTTC. It encodes CASSLEGRKQETQYF.

The chain employs TRBV27 and TRBJ1-2, with 7 bases that match TRBD1. The CDR3 contains 14 residues. J gave up 4 bases and V 6 bases, and 8 bases lay outside the gene matches. Germline loops: CDR1 MNHEY, CDR2 SMNVEV (reference sequence). CDR3 sequence reads: CASRRPGQTYGYTF. The CDR3, as DNA: TGTGCCAGCAGACGACCGGGACAGACCTATGGCTACACCTTC.

The genes are TRBV7-9 and TRBJ2-5; D gene ambiguous. Between the trimmed V and J ends, which lost 5 bases and 1 base, there was a span of 20 bases. Germline assignment: CDR1 SEHNR and CDR2 FQNEAQ (reference sequence). The CDR3 consists of 17 residues. The CDR3 DNA follows: TGTGCCAGCAGCGCCATCCCCGAACACACCCCCCAAGAGACCCAGTACTTC. This codes for CASSAIPEHTPQETQYF.

The chain has TRBV4-1 and TRBJ2-7; D is perhaps TRBD1 (6 bases). The germline V and J ends were trimmed by 6 bases and 3 bases, with 12 bases remaining between them. Germline CDR1 is MGHRA and CDR2 is YSYEKL. This CDR3 spans 13 amino acids. The CDR3 here is CASSSGEFYEQYF. Written as DNA, the CDR3 is TGCGCCAGCAGTTCAGGGGAGTTCTACGAGCAGTACTTC.

This chain links TRBV10-1 with TRBJ2-1, with TRBD2 matching over 8 bases. The CDR3 totals 13 residues. After removal of 4 bases from V and 5 bases from J, the junction contained 1 base not matched to a gene. Looked up from germline, CDR1 is WNHNN and CDR2 is SYGVQD (reference sequence). The CDR3 sequence: CASSVGLDNEQFF. In DNA form, the CDR3 reads TGCGCCAGCAGTGTGGGACTAGACAATGAGCAGTTCTTC.

This sequence joins TRBV6-6 and TRBJ2-7, with D tentatively TRBD2 (5 bases). Trimming removed 6 bases from V and 1 base from J, with 13 bases in between. The CDR3 spans 14 residues. Germline V CDR1 and CDR2: MNHNY, SVGAGI (reference sequence). The CDR3 region is CASRLTSRSYEQYF. The CDR3 DNA reads as TGTGCCAGCAGGTTAACTAGTAGGTCCTACGAGCAGTACTTC.

The gene calls are TRBV28 and TRBJ2-1; the D gene is possibly TRBD1 (6 bases). This CDR3 is built from 17 residues. Germline CDR1 MDHEN, CDR2 SYDVKM. V shed 4 bases and J shed 1 base, with 17 bases lying between them. CDR3 sequence: CASSYINRVGSYNEQFF. The CDR3 DNA reads TGTGCCAGCAGTTATATAAACAGGGTGGGTTCCTACAATGAGCAGTTCTTC.

The V and J genes are TRBV18 and TRBJ2-1, with 10 bases lining up with TRBD2. The CDR3 is made up of 17 amino acids. V was pared by 3 bases and J by 1 base, with 6 bases of the junction left unmatched. Per germline, CDR1 KGHSH and CDR2 LQKENI. CDR3 nucleotide sequence: TGTGCCAGCTCACCGTCAGCGGGAGGGCCGTCCTACAATGAGCAGTTCTTC. Translated: CASSPSAGGPSYNEQFF.

This clone was detected once. The chain couples TRBV29-1 to TRBJ1-4; no firm D call. Germline V gene sequence: CDR1 SQVTM, CDR2 ANQGSEA. V was shortened by 5 bases and J by 6 bases, with 13 bases between the two germline ends. The CDR3 has 13 residues. The CDR3 DNA reads as TGCAGCGTTCTTCGCGGCGTAGATGAAAAACTGTTTTTT. Its protein is CSVLRGVDEKLFF.

The chain recombines TRBV13 with TRBJ2-7, with TRBD1 matching over 7 bases. Germline trimming cut 2 bases from V and 2 bases from J; bases unmatched to any gene: 9. CDR3 length equals 16 residues. The V gene's germline CDR1 is PRHDT and CDR2 FYEKMQ (reference sequence). The chain's CDR3 is CASSLLRDSLTYEQYF. The CDR3 nucleotides are TGTGCCAGCAGCTTACTCCGGGACAGCCTTACCTACGAGCAGTACTTC.

The V and J genes are TRBV18 and TRBJ2-2; no clear D gene. The V and J ends lost 5 bases and 3 bases respectively, with 19 bases between them. This CDR3 has 17 amino acids. Germline V gene lookup returns CDR1 KGHSH and CDR2 LQKENI. The chain's CDR3 is CASSEAGDLIYTGELFF. The CDR3, as DNA: TGTGCCAGCTCAGAAGCCGGCGACCTGATTTACACCGGGGAGCTGTTTTTT. The complete variable domain, with remaining parts taken from reference TRBV18 and TRBJ2-2, reads NAGVMQNPRHLVRRRGQEARLRCSPMKGHSHVYWYRQLPEEGLKFMVYLQKENIIDESGMPKERFSAEFPKEGPSILRIQQVVRGDSAAYFCASSEAGDLIYTGELFFGEGSRLTVL.

The genes are TRBV7-9 and TRBJ1-1; D might be TRBD1 (5 bases). CDR1 and CDR2 (germline): SEHNR, FQNEAQ (reference sequence). This CDR3 contains 16 residues. V dropped 6 bases and J dropped 0 bases, with 17 bases sitting between them. CDR3 region: CASSPREGPMNTEAFF. The CDR3, as DNA: TGTGCCAGCAGTCCCCGGGAGGGGCCTATGAACACTGAAGCTTTCTTT.

This clone was picked up one time. The J gene is TRBJ2-6, the V gene TRBV28; TRBD1 might be the D (5 bases). This CDR3 is 17 amino acids long. V was pared by 7 bases and J by 0 bases, with 16 bases between. Germline V lookup: CDR1 MDHEN, CDR2 SYDVKM. CDR3 DNA: TGTGCCAGCACTCGTAGGGGCCTAGACTCTGGGGCCAACGTCCTGACTTTC. This gives the protein CASTRRGLDSGANVLTF.